Following are 2 T cell receptor beta chains from one sample sequenced in a study of cytomegalovirus exposure and HLA in healthy donors. It was with 60 Vbeta and 13 Jbeta primers that the PCR ran. Data came from immunoSEQ multiplex PCR; TCRdb stores just in-frame clones and leaves some out. The sample shows about 170,000 clones, and 1% to 1.5% sits with its ten largest clones. The sample was PBMCs. Source of these receptors: a woman aged 60 to 75 in good health and CMV-seronegative.

The J gene is TRBJ1-2, the V gene TRBV5-6, with 7 positions matching TRBD1. The ends lost 6 bases at V and 5 bases at J; junction bases unmatched: 13. The CDR3 extends over 15 amino acids. Germline CDR1 and CDR2: SGHDT and YYEEEE. The CDR3 nucleotides read TGTGCCAGCACCCCGAGGTCAGGGGGTTGGTATGGCTACACCTTC. Translating gives CASTPRSGGWYGYTF.

DNA for the CDR3: TGTGCCAGCAGTGGGACATTAGCTACTGGAAACACCATATATTTT. Encoded protein: CASSGTLATGNTIYF. This chain links TRBV6-1 with TRBJ1-3, with D tentatively TRBD1 (5 bases). This CDR3 comprises 15 residues. Germline CDR1 reads MNHNS; CDR2 reads SASEGT. V lost 4 bases to trimming and J lost 2 bases, with 12 bases between them.